This TCR beta chain is drawn from a study of metastatic and nonmetastatic thyroid tumors. V gave up 3 bases and J gave up 1 base, with 9 bases separating them. The CDR3 loop spans 14 amino acids. Germline loops: CDR1 LNHDA, CDR2 SQIVND (reference sequence). This clone was recorded a few times. What it recognizes is unknown. All patients were untreated before thyroid surgery. Original processing notes: In papillary thyroid cancer, a distant-metastasis classifier was built using CDR3 differences across clinicopathological groups. TCRdb reassembled clones from the PCR reads with MiXCR. The V and J calls were determined by TCRdb, not by the authors. The sample has 25,000 to 35,000 clones, roughly 15% seen once. Study-wide findings and caveats: It was reportedly found that TCR beta diversity was significantly higher in malignant thyroid tumors than in benign nodules, a difference seen in both blood and tumor samples.

The gene calls are TRBV19 and TRBJ1-1, with a possible D match to TRBD1 (5 bases). The sequence derives from a female donor with papillary thyroid cancer or a benign thyroid nodule (not recorded which). Some clones in this sample may be carry-over from other donors' samples. Sequenced material: blood. The CDR3 protein is CASSIGGWNTEAFF. In nucleotides, the CDR3 is TGTGCCAGTAGTATTGGGGGTTGGAACACTGAAGCTTTCTTT.